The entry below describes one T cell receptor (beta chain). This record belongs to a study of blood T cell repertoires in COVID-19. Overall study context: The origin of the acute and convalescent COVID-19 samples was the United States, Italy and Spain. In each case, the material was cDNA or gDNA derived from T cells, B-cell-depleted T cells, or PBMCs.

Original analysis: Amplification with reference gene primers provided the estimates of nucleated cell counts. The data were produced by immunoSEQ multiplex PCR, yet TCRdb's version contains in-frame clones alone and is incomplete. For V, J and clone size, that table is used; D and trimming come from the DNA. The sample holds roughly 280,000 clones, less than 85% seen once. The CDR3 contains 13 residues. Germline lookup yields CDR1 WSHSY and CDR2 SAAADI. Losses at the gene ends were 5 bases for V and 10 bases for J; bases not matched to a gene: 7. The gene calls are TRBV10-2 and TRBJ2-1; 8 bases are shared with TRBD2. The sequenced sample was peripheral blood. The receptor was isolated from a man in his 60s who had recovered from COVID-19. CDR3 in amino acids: CASSPGTSTEQFF. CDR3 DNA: TGCGCCAGCAGTCCCGGGACTAGTACGGAGCAGTTCTTC.